This is a list of T cell receptor beta chains from one sample in a study of blood T cell repertoires in COVID-19. The method was immunoSEQ multiplex PCR; TCRdb's version includes in-frame clones alone and lacks a portion of them. Of 95,000 to 110,000 clones listed, roughly nine tenths are singletons. The sequencing sample was made of peripheral blood. The receptors stem from a human donor in a cohort sampled during active COVID-19. The CDR3 runs from the conserved cysteine through the conserved F or W. Not every row has a clone size; where given, it reads once, few, many or a size class.

abundance	j_gene	v_gene	CDR3aa
-	TRBJ2-7	TRBV29-1	CSVANGQGVYEQYF
-	TRBJ2-7	TRBV30	CAWSVGRVVYEQYF
-	TRBJ2-1	TRBV7-9	CASSLAGSSYNEQFF
-	TRBJ1-1	TRBV6-5	CASRIEVNTEAFF
-	TRBJ2-3	TRBV5-4	CASSLGAGSTDTQYF
-	TRBJ2-5	TRBV4-2	CASSQNPTGVIQETQYF
-	TRBJ2-1	TRBV7-9	CASSDGTSALTYNEQFF
-	TRBJ2-7	TRBV20-1	CSASGQGSSYEQYF
-	TRBJ2-4	TRBV19	CASSITVDVF
once	TRBJ2-2	TRBV4-3	CASSQAPWETHTGELFF
-	TRBJ2-2	TRBV7-2	CASSLDSPGLAGELFF
-	TRBJ2-5	TRBV24-1	CATSGTGIQAETQYF
-	TRBJ2-7	TRBV7-3	CASSPPDSYEQYF
-	TRBJ2-7	TRBV14	CASSGGSEQYF
-	TRBJ1-1	TRBV27	CASSLSTGANTEAFF
-	TRBJ2-2	TRBV5-5	CASSLGQGGTGELFF
-	TRBJ2-1	TRBV3-1/TRBV3-2	CASSQGTGSNEQFF